This TCR beta chain was sequenced for a study of regulatory T cells in long-lasting Graves disease. Across the study: Persistent Graves' disease denoted over 5 years of antithyroid drugs plus positive TSH receptor antibodies.

Investigators prepared the TCR beta libraries by applying iRepertoire HTBI primers and Arm-PCR of CDR3 regions. As handled by the study authors: Samples jointly harbored 62 TRBV and about 15 TRBJ segments. Via MiXCR, TCRdb re-called the multiplex PCR reads, giving one row per CDR3 protein. None of the V and J calls come from the authors' own analysis; TCRdb made them. The sample consists of under 450,000 distinct CDR3 sequences, roughly 23% of them appearing once. This clonotype was detected many times. Its target is unknown. Germline V gene lookup returns CDR1 MDHEN and CDR2 SYDVKM. Germline trimming cut 7 bases from V and 3 bases from J; bases unmatched to any gene: 6. The CDR3 sequence is 15 residues long. Whole-study findings and limits: Graves' patients with persistent disease showed TCR diversity lower than patients newly diagnosed. What was studied was peripheral blood only, and not thyroid tissue.

Documented time point: persistent/refractory GD, antithyroid drugs over 5 years with positive TRAb. PBMC RNA served as the TCR library source. This chain connects TRBV28 to TRBJ2-7, with TRBD2 identical over 13 bases. The sample in question was peripheral blood mononuclear cells (PBMCs), obtained when the disease was refractory, from a patient treated with antithyroid drugs. The TCR comes from a woman aged 40 to 55 with Graves disease. The DNA of the CDR3 is TGTGCCAGCACCCCAGGACTAGCGGGAGACTACGAGCAGTACTTC. It specifies CASTPGLAGDYEQYF.